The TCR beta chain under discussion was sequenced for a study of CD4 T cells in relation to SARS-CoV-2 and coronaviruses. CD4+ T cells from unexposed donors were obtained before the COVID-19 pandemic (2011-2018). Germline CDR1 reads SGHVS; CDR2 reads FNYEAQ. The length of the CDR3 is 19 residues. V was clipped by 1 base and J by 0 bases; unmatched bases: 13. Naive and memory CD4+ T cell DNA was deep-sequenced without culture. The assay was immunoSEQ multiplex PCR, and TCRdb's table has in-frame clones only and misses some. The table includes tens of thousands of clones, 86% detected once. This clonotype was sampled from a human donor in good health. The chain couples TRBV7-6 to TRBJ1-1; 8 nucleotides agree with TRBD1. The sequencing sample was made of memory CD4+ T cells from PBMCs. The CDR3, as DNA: TGTGCCAGCAGCTTAGGGGCCCGCGGACAGGGAAGCATGAACACTGAAGCTTTCTTT. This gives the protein CASSLGARGQGSMNTEAFF.